The 24 T cell receptor beta chains given below trace back to one sample, sequenced in a study of blood T cell repertoires in COVID-19. Some clones are missing from TCRdb's copy, which holds only in-frame ones; the method was immunoSEQ multiplex PCR. The sample lists some 250,000 clones; around 90% were seen once. Material: peripheral blood. Source of these receptors: a human donor in a cohort sampled during active COVID-19.

This clone was counted at least ten times. The chain is built from TRBV6-2 or TRBV6-3 and TRBJ1-6; no reliable D call. CDR1 and CDR2 from the germline V gene are MNHEY and SVGEGT. V lost 2 bases and J lost 11, with 13 bases in between. This CDR3 spans 14 amino acids. Here the CDR3 DNA reads TGTGCCAGCAGTTACGGTCGATCCCAGGCACCCCTCCACTTT. Its translation: CASSYGRSQAPLHF.

DNA for the CDR3: TGTGCCAGCAGCTTGCTAGCCGATGACTACGAGCAGTACTTC. Protein: CASSLLADDYEQYF. This sequence joins TRBV7-9 and TRBJ2-7; perhaps TRBD2 as D (5 bases). The CDR3 totals 14 residues. V dropped 3 bases and J dropped 3 bases, with 12 bases sitting between them. CDR1 is SEHNR and CDR2 is FQNEAQ in the germline V gene (reference sequence).

The V call is TRBV19, the J call TRBJ2-7; a weak D match, TRBD2 (6 bases). V shed 3 bases and J shed 2 bases, with 26 bases lying between them. Germline CDR1 reads LNHDA; CDR2 reads SQIVND (reference sequence). CDR3 length equals 19 residues. The CDR3 is CASSIMGRRRVKVPYEQYF. The CDR3 DNA is TGTGCCAGTAGTATTATGGGGAGGAGGAGAGTGAAGGTCCCCTACGAGCAGTACTTC.

This clone was observed a single time. The CDR3 sequence: CASSRTSNTEAFF. CDR3 nucleotides: TGCGCCAGCAGCCGGACATCGAACACTGAAGCTTTCTTT. This sequence joins TRBV4-3 and TRBJ1-1; weak D call: TRBD1 (5 bases). The CDR3 sequence is 13 residues long. Trimming left V 4 bases short and J 1 base short, with 7 bases between. Germline V lookup: CDR1 LGHNA, CDR2 YSLEER.

The chain is built from TRBV2 and TRBJ2-1; D gene ambiguous. The CDR3 consists of 11 residues. Germline CDR1 SNHLY, CDR2 FYNNEI. Deletions cut 6 bases from V and 8 bases from J, with 8 bases between. CDR3 nucleotides: TGTGCCAGCAGGTACACAGATGAGCAGTTCTTC. Translation: CASRYTDEQFF. Full variable domain (rest looked up from reference TRBV2 and TRBJ2-1): EPEVTQTPSHQVTQMGQEVILRCVPISNHLYFYWYRQILGQKVEFLVSFYNNEISEKSEIFDDQFSVERPDGSNFTLKIRSTKLEDSAMYFCASRYTDEQFFGPGTRLTVL.

This chain connects TRBV5-1 to TRBJ1-1, with 7 bases fitting TRBD1. The CDR3 contains 14 residues. CDR1 SGHRS and CDR2 YFSETQ come from the germline V gene. V was pared by 3 bases and J by 3 bases, with 5 bases of the junction left unmatched. The CDR3 loop is CASSSGQEDTEAFF. CDR3 coding DNA: TGCGCCAGCAGCTCCGGACAGGAGGACACTGAAGCTTTCTTT.

The chain joins TRBV3-1 (or the pseudogene TRBV3-2) to TRBJ1-1; a possible D gene is TRBD1 (5 bases). The germline gives CDR1 LGHDT, CDR2 YNNKEL (reference sequence). The CDR3 totals 16 residues. V shed 1 base and J shed 1 base, with 13 bases lying between them. The CDR3 loop is CASSQVWGGRNTEAFF. The DNA for the CDR3 is TGTGCCAGCAGCCAAGTGTGGGGGGGTCGGAACACTGAAGCTTTCTTT.

The rearrangement joins TRBV30 to TRBJ1-2, with D possibly being TRBD1 (6 bases). Germline V lookup: CDR1 GTSNPN, CDR2 SVGIG (reference sequence). Trimming pared 2 bases from V and 7 bases from J, leaving 23 bases between. CDR3 size: 16 residues. CDR3 DNA: TGTGCCTGGAGTCTCAATCGCCCGGGACACCGGGGTGGCTACACCTTC. It yields the protein CAWSLNRPGHRGGYTF.

J is TRBJ2-7 and V is TRBV12-3 or TRBV12-4; no firm D call. Deletions cut 2 bases from V and 3 bases from J, with 5 bases between. The CDR3 totals 12 residues. The CDR3 spells CASSLNGYEQYF. The CDR3, as DNA: TGTGCCAGCAGTTTAAACGGCTACGAGCAGTACTTC.

The chain employs TRBV3-1 (or the pseudogene TRBV3-2) and TRBJ2-7; tentatively, D is TRBD2 (6 bases). Germline V lookup: CDR1 LGHDT, CDR2 YNNKEL (reference sequence). V was cut by 10 bases and J by 0 bases, with 19 bases left in between. This CDR3 is built from 15 residues. DNA of the CDR3: TGTGCCACCACCATCACTGCGGGGAACTCCTACGAGCAGTACTTC. It encodes CATTITAGNSYEQYF.

The V and J genes are TRBV15 and TRBJ2-7; TRBD1 matches at 8 bases. This CDR3 region has 14 residues. With V trimmed by 4 bases and J by 2 bases, 4 bases remained unmatched. Germline V gives CDR1 LNHNV, CDR2 YYDKDF (reference sequence). For the CDR3, the DNA is TGTGCCACCAGCACCCGACAGGGGACCTACGAGCAGTACTTC. It specifies CATSTRQGTYEQYF. Together with reference TRBV15 and TRBJ2-7, the CDR3 gives the full variable domain: DAMVIQNPRYQVTQFGKPVTLSCSQTLNHNVMYWYQQKSSQAPKLLFHYYDKDFNNEADTPDNFQSRRPNTSFCFLDIRSPGLGDTAMYLCATSTRQGTYEQYFGPGTRLTVT.

The chain recombines TRBV5-4 with TRBJ1-6; no firm D call. The CDR3 sequence is 12 residues long. The V end was cut by 0 bases, the J end by 10 bases, with 5 bases between. From germline, CDR1 is SGHNT and CDR2 YYREEE (reference sequence). The CDR3 protein is CASSLDSSPLHF. CDR3 bases: TGTGCCAGCAGCTTGGACAGCTCACCCCTCCACTTT.

The chain carries TRBV24-1 and TRBJ1-2, with D possibly matching TRBD1 (6 bases). The germline V and J ends were trimmed by 3 bases and 4 bases, with 14 bases remaining between them. The CDR3 sequence is 15 residues long. Germline V gene data show CDR1 as KGHDR and CDR2 as SFDVKD. This chain's CDR3 is CATSDPLGGSYGYTF. The CDR3 region has the DNA TGTGCCACCAGTGATCCTCTAGGGGGTTCCTATGGCTACACCTTC.

The chain couples TRBV15 to TRBJ1-4; D is unresolved. The germline gives CDR1 LNHNV, CDR2 YYDKDF (reference sequence). The CDR3 sequence is 17 residues long. Trimming took off 5 bases at V and 0 bases at J, with 16 bases between the two ends. CDR3 coding DNA: TGTGCCACCAGCCTCCGTTGGTCCGCGGCAACTAATGAAAAACTGTTTTTT. This sequence encodes CATSLRWSAATNEKLFF. The full variable domain, in which reference TRBV15 and TRBJ1-4 provide the parts outside the CDR3, is DAMVIQNPRYQVTQFGKPVTLSCSQTLNHNVMYWYQQKSSQAPKLLFHYYDKDFNNEADTPDNFQSRRPNTSFCFLDIRSPGLGDTAMYLCATSLRWSAATNEKLFFGSGTQLSVL.

DNA for the CDR3: TGTGCCAGCAGCGTAGATGGAGAGCGACTAGCAAGAAACACCATATATTTT. It specifies CASSVDGERLARNTIYF. The chain couples TRBV9 to TRBJ1-3; the D is unclear. Trimming took off 0 bases at V and 5 bases at J, with 18 bases between the two ends. The CDR3 is 17 amino acids. Germline V gene sequence: CDR1 SGDLS, CDR2 YYNGEE.

The gene calls are TRBV7-2 and TRBJ1-2, with D tentatively TRBD1 (5 bases). Germline CDR1 reads SGHTA; CDR2 reads FQGNSA. The CDR3 loop spans 14 amino acids. V lost 1 base to trimming and J lost 8 bases, with 14 bases between them. The DNA for the CDR3 is TGTGCCAGCAGCTTAGGACAGTCCTCCGGCGGCTACACCTTC. Translated: CASSLGQSSGGYTF. Based on the CDR3 plus reference TRBV7-2 and TRBJ1-2, the full variable domain is GAGVSQSPSNKVTEKGKDVELRCDPISGHTALYWYRQSLGQGLEFLIYFQGNSAPDKSGLPSDRFSAERTGGSVSTLTIQRTQQEDSAVYLCASSLGQSSGGYTFGSGTRLTVV.

This clone was seen once. The CDR3: CASRGYAGAGLAFF. For the CDR3, the DNA is TGTGCCAGCAGGGGGTATGCAGGGGCCGGTTTAGCTTTCTTT. The chain has TRBV3-1 (or the pseudogene TRBV3-2) and TRBJ1-1; D may be TRBD1 (6 bases). Per the germline V gene, CDR1 is LGHDT and CDR2 is YNNKEL (reference sequence). CDR3 size: 14 residues. Trimming removed 6 bases from V and 10 bases from J, with 21 bases in between.

This clone was seen once. The V call is TRBV30, the J call TRBJ1-4; maybe TRBD1 (6 bases). Germline V CDR1 and CDR2: GTSNPN, SVGIG (reference sequence). The CDR3 totals 15 residues. The germline V and J ends were trimmed by 0 bases and 8 bases, with 16 bases remaining between them. The CDR3 protein is CAWSVSRDTGEKLFF. In DNA form, the CDR3 reads TGTGCCTGGAGTGTATCCCGGGACACGGGAGAAAAACTGTTTTTT. The complete variable domain, with remaining parts taken from reference TRBV30 and TRBJ1-4, reads SQTIHQWPATLVQPVGSPLSLECTVEGTSNPNLYWYRQAAGRGLQLLFYSVGIGQISSEVPQNLSASRPQDRQFILSSKKLLLSDSGFYLCAWSVSRDTGEKLFFGSGTQLSVL.

The chain couples TRBV27 to TRBJ2-7, with D perhaps matching TRBD1 (5 bases). Trimming removed 6 bases from V and 5 bases from J, with 20 bases in between. This CDR3 has 15 residues. The germline V gene encodes CDR1 MNHEY and CDR2 SMNVEV (reference sequence). The CDR3 DNA is TGTGCCAGCAGACACCGCGCGGAAGGGGTCAACGAGCAGTACTTC. It encodes CASRHRAEGVNEQYF.

The rearrangement joins TRBV5-5 to TRBJ1-3; 9 bases fit TRBD1. Unmatched junction bases numbered 6, after V lost 4 bases and J lost 4 bases. CDR1 SGHKS and CDR2 YYEKEE come from the germline V gene (reference sequence). This CDR3 is 15 amino acids long. The CDR3 DNA is TGTGCCAGCAGCACGGGACAGGGTTCGGGAAACACCATATATTTT. As protein: CASSTGQGSGNTIYF.

The chain is built from TRBV6-1 and TRBJ1-1, with D maybe TRBD1 (5 bases). Germline lookup yields CDR1 MNHNS and CDR2 SASEGT. The CDR3 loop spans 14 amino acids. The V gene lost 0 bases and the J gene lost 2 bases, with 7 bases spanning the gap. CDR3 DNA sequence: TGTGCCAGCAGTGAAGCGGGGCGAAACACTGAAGCTTTCTTT. This codes for CASSEAGRNTEAFF.

The V call is TRBV11-2, the J call TRBJ1-2; D is possibly TRBD1 (5 bases). The CDR3 loop spans 13 amino acids. V lost 1 base and J 7 bases, leaving 10 bases between the germline ends. Germline values: CDR1 SGHAT, CDR2 FQNNGV. In DNA, the CDR3 is TGTGCCAGCAGCTTAGCAGGGTCTTCTGGCTACACCTTC. It codes for CASSLAGSSGYTF. Full variable domain (remainder filled in from reference TRBV11-2 and TRBJ1-2): EAGVAQSPRYKIIEKRQSVAFWCNPISGHATLYWYQQILGQGPKLLIQFQNNGVVDDSQLPKDRFSAERLKGVDSTLKIQPAKLEDSAVYLCASSLAGSSGYTFGSGTRLTVV.

This clone has more than one count but fewer than ten. J is TRBJ1-5 and V is TRBV3-1 (or the pseudogene TRBV3-2); D remains ambiguous. This CDR3 has 12 amino acids. Per germline, CDR1 LGHDT and CDR2 YNNKEL (reference sequence). The V and J ends lost 1 base and 6 bases respectively, with 4 bases between them. CDR3 DNA sequence: TGTGCCAGCAGCCAAGGAGGTCAGCCCCAGCATTTT. The encoded protein is CASSQGGQPQHF.

V is TRBV14 and J is TRBJ2-1; 9 bases agree with TRBD2. Losses at the gene ends were 4 bases for V and 2 bases for J; bases not matched to a gene: 6. CDR1 and CDR2 from the germline V gene are SGHDN and FVKESK. The CDR3 is 16 residues long. CDR3 sequence: CASSPASGTTYNEQFF. The CDR3 DNA reads as TGTGCCAGCAGCCCGGCTAGCGGGACGACCTACAATGAGCAGTTCTTC.